The present T cell receptor beta chain was sequenced within a study of blood T cell repertoires in COVID-19. As for the study in general: The samples span acute and convalescent COVID-19 from the United States, Italy and Spain. The cDNA or gDNA used as material had been derived from T cells, B-cell-depleted T cells, or PBMCs.

Looked up from germline, CDR1 is SGHTA and CDR2 is FQGNSA. Trimming took off 0 bases at V and 7 bases at J, with 3 bases between the two ends. CDR3 size: 11 residues. Methods used by the authors: It was from reference gene primer amplification that nucleated cell counts were estimated. Profiled with immunoSEQ multiplex PCR; TCRdb holds only in-frame clones, not every one. V and J calls and clone size come straight from that table; D and trimming were deduced from the DNA. Here the sample spans roughly 36,000 clones, 75% to 85% being singletons. The chain recombines TRBV7-2 with TRBJ1-2; D is ambiguous. This TCR came from a man aged 55 to 70 with active COVID-19. Sequencing was carried out using peripheral blood. In nucleotides, the CDR3 is TGTGCCAGCAGCTTAGCGGCTGGCTACACCTTC. Protein: CASSLAAGYTF.